The 6 T cell receptor beta chains presented below share a single source sample, sequenced in a study of cytomegalovirus exposure and HLA in healthy donors. The PCR ran on 60 Vbeta and 13 Jbeta primers. Repertoires were generated with immunoSEQ multiplex PCR, while TCRdb's copy carries only in-frame clones and drops some. The sample consists of roughly 160,000 clones, approximately 80% of them appearing once. Input material: PBMCs. The receptors originated from a male donor in good health and CMV-seronegative.

The V and J genes are TRBV6-5 and TRBJ2-7; a possible D gene is TRBD1 (5 bases). From germline, CDR1 is MNHEY and CDR2 SVGAGI. This CDR3 is 13 amino acids long. Trimming cost V 6 bases and J 6 bases, with 15 bases left between them. CDR3: CASRSAGLCEQYF. The DNA for the CDR3 is TGTGCCAGCAGGTCGGCAGGGCTATGCGAGCAGTACTTC.

The CDR3 loop is CAISGDNSYEQYF. CDR3 DNA: TGTGCCATCAGTGGGGACAACTCCTACGAGCAGTACTTC. The chain is built from TRBV10-3 and TRBJ2-7; the D gene is possibly TRBD1 (6 bases). The CDR3 sequence is 13 residues long. Germline V gene lookup returns CDR1 ENHRY and CDR2 SYGVKD. V was clipped by 4 bases and J by 0 bases, with 7 bases between them.

The chain couples TRBV29-1 to TRBJ1-2; possible D gene TRBD1, 5 bases. CDR1 is SQVTM and CDR2 is ANQGSEA in the germline V gene. CDR3 size: 10 residues. Trimming took off 3 bases at V and 7 bases at J, with 6 bases between the two ends. The CDR3 sequence is CSVDGGGYTF. The DNA for the CDR3 is TGCAGCGTTGACGGGGGTGGCTACACCTTC.

The J gene is TRBJ1-4, the V gene TRBV7-6; 8 bases map to TRBD1. The CDR3 consists of 17 residues. In germline, CDR1 is SGHVS, CDR2 FNYEAQ. J lost 7 bases, V lost 3 bases, and 13 bases had no gene match. The CDR3 region has the DNA TGTGCCAGCAGCTTCAAACCGGGACAGGTTATCGGTGAAAAACTGTTTTTT. Translating gives CASSFKPGQVIGEKLFF.

This clone was detected once. This chain joins TRBV7-6 and TRBJ2-5, with 8 bases aligning to TRBD1. V trimming: 4 bases; J trimming: 5 bases; junction bases outside the gene matches: 12. Germline V gives CDR1 SGHVS, CDR2 FNYEAQ. CDR3 length: 16 amino acids. This chain's CDR3 is CASSSGTGPNRETQYF. CDR3 bases: TGTGCCAGCAGCTCAGGGACAGGCCCAAATAGGGAGACCCAGTACTTC.

The genes are TRBV15 and TRBJ2-7, with 9 bases matching TRBD1. This CDR3 is built from 15 residues. The V gene end was trimmed by 0 bases and the J gene end by 4 bases; junction bases not matched to a gene: 4. Germline CDR1 reads LNHNV; CDR2 reads YYDKDF (reference sequence). The chain's CDR3 is CATSRDPGQGYEQYF. The DNA for the CDR3 is TGTGCCACCAGCAGAGATCCGGGACAGGGATACGAGCAGTACTTC. The whole variable domain, filled in from reference TRBV15 and TRBJ2-7, reads DAMVIQNPRYQVTQFGKPVTLSCSQTLNHNVMYWYQQKSSQAPKLLFHYYDKDFNNEADTPDNFQSRRPNTSFCFLDIRSPGLGDTAMYLCATSRDPGQGYEQYFGPGTRLTVT.